Listed below are T cell receptor beta chains from one sample, sequenced in a study of T cell changes during pregnancy in multiple sclerosis. Profiled with immunoSEQ multiplex PCR; TCRdb holds only in-frame clones, not every one. This sample has approximately 28,000 clones, with around 91% found just once. The sequencing used CD8+ T cells from peripheral blood mononuclear cells, collected in the second trimester of pregnancy. The receptors derive from a female donor with multiple sclerosis, enrolled in a pregnancy study. The CDR3 runs from the conserved cysteine through the conserved F or W. The order of the fields is D gene, clone size, V gene, J gene, CDR3 protein, CDR3 DNA. D genes are given only for firm matches. The size entry is marked missing in some rows and otherwise reads once, few, many or a size class.

D: -; size: -; V: TRBV7-2; J: TRBJ1-2; CDR3: CASSNRQDTNYGYTF; DNA: TGTGCCAGCAGCAATAGACAGGATACTAACTATGGCTACACCTTC
D: -; size: few; V: TRBV4-1; J: TRBJ1-1; CDR3: CASSHSYTEAFF; DNA: TGCGCCAGCAGCCACAGTTACACTGAAGCTTTCTTT
D: -; size: -; V: TRBV6-6; J: TRBJ2-5; CDR3: CASRYQETQYF; DNA: TGTGCCAGCAGGTATCAAGAGACCCAGTACTTC
D: TRBD1; size: -; V: TRBV7-9; J: TRBJ1-4; CDR3: CASSLVGQGKKLFF; DNA: TGTGCCAGCAGCTTAGTGGGACAGGGTAAAAAACTGTTTTTT
D: -; size: -; V: TRBV27; J: TRBJ2-7; CDR3: CASSGGAYEQYF; DNA: TGTGCCAGCAGCGGCGGAGCCTACGAGCAGTACTTC
D: TRBD1; size: -; V: TRBV27; J: TRBJ1-5; CDR3: CASSPDRAGKPQHF; DNA: TGTGCCAGCAGTCCAGACAGGGCGGGCAAGCCCCAGCATTTT
D: TRBD2; size: -; V: TRBV7-9; J: TRBJ2-3; CDR3: CASSFGGTSGTGADTQYF; DNA: TGTGCCAGCAGCTTCGGAGGGACTAGCGGGACGGGGGCGGATACGCAGTATTTT
D: TRBD2; size: -; V: TRBV5-4; J: TRBJ2-1; CDR3: CASSSTSGRRYNEQFF; DNA: TGTGCCAGCAGCTCGACTAGCGGGAGGCGATACAATGAGCAGTTCTTC
D: -; size: -; V: TRBV29-1; J: TRBJ2-1; CDR3: CSHDYPDYNEQFF; DNA: TGCAGCCATGACTATCCAGATTACAATGAGCAGTTCTTC
D: -; size: -; V: TRBV29-1; J: TRBJ2-5; CDR3: CSVVSRVSYQETQYF; DNA: TGCAGCGTTGTATCACGGGTTTCTTACCAAGAGACCCAGTACTTC
D: -; size: -; V: TRBV5-4; J: TRBJ2-1; CDR3: CASSLFGSGYNEQFF; DNA: TGTGCCAGCAGCTTGTTCGGTAGCGGCTACAATGAGCAGTTCTTC
D: TRBD2; size: -; V: TRBV11-2; J: TRBJ2-7; CDR3: CASSATLAGHEQYF; DNA: TGTGCCAGCAGCGCAACCCTAGCGGGACACGAGCAGTACTTC
D: -; size: -; V: TRBV15; J: TRBJ2-2; CDR3: CATSRENSGELFF; DNA: TGTGCCACCAGCAGAGAAAACAGCGGGGAGCTGTTTTTT
D: -; size: -; V: TRBV29-1; J: TRBJ1-1; CDR3: CSVDGGNTEAFF; DNA: TGCAGCGTTGACGGGGGGAACACTGAAGCTTTCTTT
D: -; size: -; V: TRBV7-9; J: TRBJ2-2; CDR3: CASSLAQATGELFF; DNA: TGTGCCAGCAGCTTAGCCCAAGCTACCGGGGAGCTGTTTTTT
D: TRBD2; size: -; V: TRBV28; J: TRBJ2-7; CDR3: CASRGLAGDPYEQYF; DNA: TGTGCCAGCAGGGGACTAGCGGGAGACCCCTACGAGCAGTACTTC
D: -; size: -; V: TRBV9; J: TRBJ2-5; CDR3: CASSVASGGETQYF; DNA: TGTGCCAGCAGCGTAGCTTCTGGGGGGGAGACCCAGTACTTC
D: TRBD1; size: -; V: TRBV4-3; J: TRBJ1-1; CDR3: CASSQDLAGGTEAFF; DNA: TGCGCCAGCAGCCAAGATTTGGCAGGGGGCACTGAAGCTTTCTTT
D: TRBD1; size: -; V: TRBV5-6; J: TRBJ2-5; CDR3: CASSLEGTGFQETQYF; DNA: TGTGCCAGCAGCTTGGAGGGGACAGGGTTCCAAGAGACCCAGTACTTC
D: TRBD1; size: -; V: TRBV11-2; J: TRBJ1-5; CDR3: CASSLDRGGNQPQHF; DNA: TGTGCCAGCAGCCTCGACAGGGGAGGAAATCAGCCCCAGCATTTT
D: -; size: -; V: TRBV14; J: TRBJ2-7; CDR3: CASSQAENYEQYF; DNA: TGTGCCAGCAGCCAAGCGGAGAACTACGAGCAGTACTTC
D: TRBD1; size: once; V: TRBV5-4; J: TRBJ2-1; CDR3: CASSLGDRGTGEQFF; DNA: TGTGCCAGCAGCTTGGGGGACAGGGGAACGGGGGAGCAGTTCTTC
D: -; size: few; V: TRBV11-2; J: TRBJ2-7; CDR3: CASSPGLGTYEQYF; DNA: TGTGCCAGCAGCCCGGGACTCGGCACCTACGAGCAGTACTTC
D: TRBD2; size: -; V: TRBV5-6; J: TRBJ2-1; CDR3: CASSLASGWEYNEQFF; DNA: TGTGCCAGCAGCTTGGCTAGCGGGTGGGAGTACAATGAGCAGTTCTTC
D: -; size: -; V: TRBV10-3; J: TRBJ1-1; CDR3: CAISDRSTEAFF; DNA: TGTGCCATCAGTGACAGGTCCACTGAAGCTTTCTTT
D: -; size: -; V: TRBV6-5; J: TRBJ2-2; CDR3: CAARAWVGELFF; DNA: TGTGCAGCCAGGGCCTGGGTCGGGGAGCTGTTTTTT
D: TRBD1; size: -; V: TRBV11-2; J: TRBJ1-1; CDR3: CASSSLRGLNTEAFF; DNA: TGTGCCAGCAGCTCCCTTAGGGGGCTGAACACTGAAGCTTTCTTT
D: TRBD2; size: once; V: TRBV5-1; J: TRBJ2-1; CDR3: CASSLASSGSPDNEQFF; DNA: TGCGCCAGCAGCTTGGCCTCTAGCGGGAGCCCCGACAATGAGCAGTTCTTC
D: TRBD1; size: -; V: TRBV6-5; J: TRBJ1-3; CDR3: CASSYGDRETGNTIYF; DNA: TGTGCCAGCAGTTATGGGGACAGGGAGACTGGAAACACCATATATTTT
D: TRBD1; size: -; V: TRBV5-6; J: TRBJ2-1; CDR3: CASRTGTGDEFF; DNA: TGTGCCAGCAGAACCGGGACAGGGGACGAGTTCTTC
D: -; size: -; V: TRBV27; J: TRBJ1-5; CDR3: CASSPGTSNNQPQHF; DNA: TGTGCCAGCAGTCCAGGGACATCTAATAATCAGCCCCAGCATTTT
D: -; size: -; V: TRBV4-1; J: TRBJ2-5; CDR3: CASSQELGTPMWQYF; DNA: TGCGCCAGCAGCCAAGAGCTCGGGACTCCTATGTGGCAGTACTTC
D: TRBD1; size: -; V: TRBV5-6; J: TRBJ1-1; CDR3: CASSLVRDDREQAFF; DNA: TGTGCCAGCAGCTTGGTTCGAGACGACAGGGAACAGGCTTTCTTT
D: -; size: once; V: TRBV7-9; J: TRBJ2-7; CDR3: CASSPWGQTWSAEQYF; DNA: TGTGCCAGCAGCCCCTGGGGACAAACTTGGTCTGCCGAGCAGTACTTC
D: -; size: -; V: TRBV6-1; J: TRBJ2-7; CDR3: CASSETGYYEQYF; DNA: TGTGCCAGCAGTGAAACCGGGTACTACGAGCAGTACTTC
D: -; size: -; V: TRBV6-4; J: TRBJ2-5; CDR3: CASSEIQQETQYF; DNA: TGTGCCAGCAGTGAGATCCAGCAAGAGACCCAGTACTTC
D: -; size: -; V: TRBV5-6; J: TRBJ1-2; CDR3: CASSLGRERGYGYTF; DNA: TGTGCCAGCAGCTTGGGGAGGGAACGAGGCTATGGCTACACCTTC
D: TRBD1; size: -; V: TRBV4-3; J: TRBJ1-3; CDR3: CASSQGTGAGNTIYF; DNA: TGCGCCAGCAGCCAGGGGACAGGCGCTGGAAACACCATATATTTT
D: -; size: -; V: TRBV6-5; J: TRBJ2-5; CDR3: CASSADSLQETQYF; DNA: TGTGCCAGCAGTGCGGACAGCCTCCAAGAGACCCAGTACTTC
D: TRBD1; size: -; V: TRBV15; J: TRBJ2-7; CDR3: CATSRATGGVGYEQYF; DNA: TGTGCCACCAGCAGAGCAACAGGGGGCGTCGGTTACGAGCAGTACTTC
D: TRBD1; size: -; V: TRBV10-3; J: TRBJ2-1; CDR3: CAIRGQGENEQFF; DNA: TGTGCCATCAGGGGACAGGGGGAGAATGAGCAGTTCTTC
D: -; size: -; V: TRBV7-2; J: TRBJ2-5; CDR3: CASSLGGPGTQYF; DNA: TGTGCCAGCAGCTTAGGCGGGCCGGGGACCCAGTACTTC
D: TRBD2; size: once; V: TRBV7-9; J: TRBJ2-1; CDR3: CASSFLGTSGRVYNEQFF; DNA: TGTGCCAGCAGCTTTTTAGGGACTAGCGGGAGGGTTTACAATGAGCAGTTCTTC
D: TRBD2; size: -; V: TRBV28; J: TRBJ2-7; CDR3: CASSPLGTSGPGEQYF; DNA: TGTGCCAGCAGTCCATTAGGGACTAGCGGGCCGGGAGAGCAGTACTTC
D: -; size: -; V: TRBV7-9; J: TRBJ1-2; CDR3: CASSDPGAPHYGYTF; DNA: TGTGCCAGCAGCGACCCAGGGGCTCCACACTATGGCTACACCTTC
D: -; size: -; V: TRBV7-9; J: TRBJ2-5; CDR3: CASSLLSETQYF; DNA: TGTGCCAGCAGCTTATTGTCGGAGACCCAGTACTTC
D: TRBD1; size: -; V: TRBV6-5; J: TRBJ2-7; CDR3: CASTPTGESSEQYF; DNA: TGTGCCAGCACCCCGACAGGGGAAAGTTCCGAGCAGTACTTC
D: -; size: -; V: TRBV11-2; J: TRBJ2-7; CDR3: CASSLGPDYYEQYF; DNA: TGTGCCAGCAGCTTAGGTCCCGACTACTACGAGCAGTACTTC
D: TRBD1; size: -; V: TRBV4-2; J: TRBJ2-7; CDR3: CASSPTGESYEQYF; DNA: TGTGCCAGCAGCCCGACAGGGGAGTCCTACGAGCAGTACTTC
D: TRBD1; size: -; V: TRBV5-1; J: TRBJ1-5; CDR3: CASILSDRERQPQHF; DNA: TGCGCCAGCATCCTCAGTGACAGGGAGCGTCAGCCCCAGCATTTT
D: TRBD1; size: -; V: TRBV5-6; J: TRBJ2-7; CDR3: CASSPGQPTSYEQYF; DNA: TGTGCCAGCAGCCCGGGACAGCCAACCTCCTACGAGCAGTACTTC
D: -; size: -; V: TRBV7-9; J: TRBJ2-3; CDR3: CASSLARTTVTDTQYF; DNA: TGTGCCAGCAGCTTAGCGAGGACTACCGTTACAGATACGCAGTATTTT
D: -; size: -; V: TRBV6-5; J: TRBJ2-7; CDR3: CASSYSTDSYEQYF; DNA: TGTGCCAGCAGTTACTCCACGGACAGCTACGAGCAGTACTTC
D: TRBD2; size: -; V: TRBV5-1; J: TRBJ2-7; CDR3: CASSPPGGGYEQYF; DNA: TGCGCCAGCAGCCCGCCCGGGGGGGGCTACGAGCAGTACTTC
D: -; size: -; V: TRBV4-2; J: TRBJ2-7; CDR3: CASSHAPGYEQYF; DNA: TGTGCCAGCAGCCATGCCCCGGGGTACGAGCAGTACTTC